This entry lists 14 T cell receptor beta chains sequenced from one sample in a study of CD8 T cells in Susac syndrome. A quantity of about 0.5 to 1 ug RNA underwent reverse transcription using random hexamers. TCRdb re-called the immunoSEQ multiplex PCR reads with MiXCR, one entry per CDR3 protein. The sample lists 150,000 or so distinct CDR3 sequences, around 94% occurring once. Sequencing was performed on CD4+ T cells from PBMCs. The source is a human donor in good health.

The chain couples TRBV7-9 to TRBJ2-7; perhaps D is TRBD1 or TRBD2 (5 bases each). Per the germline V gene, CDR1 is SEHNR and CDR2 is FQNEAQ (reference sequence). With 5 bases removed from V and 5 bases from J, the gap between germline ends came to 13 bases. The CDR3 has 13 residues. The CDR3 DNA is TGTGCCAGCAGCCGACCGCAGGGAGACGAGCAGTACTTC. It is translated as CASSRPQGDEQYF.

This chain uses TRBV24-1 with TRBJ1-6, with D unclear. The CDR3 consists of 13 residues. V was cut by 6 bases and J by 14 bases, with 16 bases left in between. The germline V gene encodes CDR1 KGHDR and CDR2 SFDVKD. CDR3 bases: TGTGCCACCAGTAGTCGGATGGGGTCGGCCCTCCACTTT. It yields the protein CATSSRMGSALHF.

The gene calls are TRBV6-5 and TRBJ1-6; D remains ambiguous. Germline assignment: CDR1 MNHEY and CDR2 SVGAGI. This CDR3 comprises 13 residues. V was pared by 2 bases and J by 7 bases, with 6 bases between. CDR3 nucleotides: TGTGCCAGCAGTTACGGGCGAAATTCACCCCTCCACTTT. Its protein product is CASSYGRNSPLHF.

CDR3 coding DNA: TGTGCCTGGAGTGTGGAGGTGGAGCAGTACTTC. Amino acids: CAWSVEVEQYF. The rearrangement links TRBV30 to TRBJ2-7; perhaps TRBD2 as D (5 bases). The V and J ends lost 0 bases and 7 bases respectively, with 7 bases between them. CDR3 length: 11 residues. Per germline, CDR1 GTSNPN and CDR2 SVGIG (reference sequence).

This rearrangement joins TRBV9 to TRBJ2-5, with 8 positions matching TRBD2. The junction had 9 bases not matched to a gene; V was cut back by 3 bases and J by 2 bases. Germline CDR1 is SGDLS and CDR2 is YYNGEE. This CDR3 comprises 16 residues. The CDR3 sequence: CASSGQVLAGQETQYF. The CDR3 bases are TGTGCCAGCAGCGGGCAAGTGTTAGCGGGGCAAGAGACCCAGTACTTC.

This rearrangement joins TRBV6-5 to TRBJ2-3, with 8 bases lining up with TRBD1. This CDR3 comprises 14 residues. CDR1 is MNHEY, CDR2 SVGAGI, per germline. The ends lost 9 bases at V and 1 base at J; junction bases unmatched: 6. This CDR3 is CASRTGYRTDTQYF. CDR3 bases: TGTGCCAGTCGGACAGGGTATCGCACAGATACGCAGTATTTT.

The chain recombines TRBV5-1 with TRBJ2-7; perhaps TRBD1 as D (5 bases). This CDR3 is 13 amino acids long. Trimming stripped 2 bases from V and 0 bases from J, with 6 bases between. The germline V gene has CDR1 SGHRS and CDR2 YFSETQ. The CDR3 DNA is TGCGCCAGCAGCTTTACAGGCTCCTACGAGCAGTACTTC. Protein: CASSFTGSYEQYF.

The chain uses TRBV12-3 or TRBV12-4 and TRBJ2-5, with D uncertain. V gave up 3 bases and J gave up 1 base, with 9 bases separating them. This CDR3 has 14 amino acids. CDR3 sequence reads: CASSFLQVQETQYF. The CDR3 DNA sequence: TGTGCCAGCAGTTTTTTGCAGGTCCAAGAGACCCAGTACTTC.

The chain joins TRBV7-2 to TRBJ2-5; the D gene is possibly TRBD2 (6 bases). The V end lost 5 bases, the J end lost 4 bases, and 14 bases lay between the germline ends. This CDR3 contains 14 residues. Germline V gives CDR1 SGHTA, CDR2 FQGNSA. CDR3 nucleotide sequence: TGTGCCAGCAGCCCAAGCACTAGCCGAGAGACCCAGTACTTC. Translating gives CASSPSTSRETQYF. Based on the CDR3 plus reference TRBV7-2 and TRBJ2-5, the full variable domain is GAGVSQSPSNKVTEKGKDVELRCDPISGHTALYWYRQSLGQGLEFLIYFQGNSAPDKSGLPSDRFSAERTGGSVSTLTIQRTQQEDSAVYLCASSPSTSRETQYFGPGTRLLVL.

The chain employs TRBV12-3 or TRBV12-4 and TRBJ2-5; the match to TRBD1 covers 8 bases. The CDR3 sequence is 16 residues long. J lost 5 bases, V lost 1 base, and 9 bases had no gene match. The CDR3, as DNA: TGTGCCAGCAGTTTAGGAAGGACAGGGACCCGGGAGACCCAGTACTTC. Protein: CASSLGRTGTRETQYF.

The chain links TRBV7-2 to TRBJ2-7; perhaps TRBD1 as D (6 bases). V was shortened by 5 bases and J by 1 base, with 15 bases between the two germline ends. The CDR3 contains 15 residues. The germline V gene has CDR1 SGHTA and CDR2 FQGNSA. The CDR3 DNA reads as TGTGCCAGCAGCAAACAGGGTCCTTTATCCTACGAGCAGTACTTC. Its translation: CASSKQGPLSYEQYF.

The chain has TRBV1 and TRBJ2-5; TRBD1 is taken as the D call from the table, unchecked against the DNA. TRBV1 is an annotated pseudogene. This CDR3 contains 14 residues. For the CDR3, the DNA is TGCACCAGCAGCCAGGACAGGGGTAACGAGACCCAGTACTTC. Protein sequence: CTSSQDRGNETQYF.

This chain links TRBV5-1 with TRBJ1-2; the D is unclear. This CDR3 comprises 15 residues. Germline lookup yields CDR1 SGHRS and CDR2 YFSETQ. V lost 1 base, J lost 8 bases, and 18 bases lay in between. The CDR3 region is CASSLLGSGSEGYTF. The CDR3 nucleotides are TGCGCCAGCAGCTTGCTTGGTTCGGGGTCGGAGGGCTACACCTTC.

This chain joins TRBV20-1 and TRBJ1-1; the D gene is possibly TRBD1 (6 bases). This CDR3 has 13 amino acids. The germline CDR1 and CDR2 sequences are DFQATT and SNEGSKA (reference sequence). Trimming removed 5 bases at V and 7 bases at J, with 17 bases between. The CDR3 nucleotides are TGCAGTGCTCCGTCACAGGGAAAGATTGAAGCTTTCTTT. Its protein is CSAPSQGKIEAFF.